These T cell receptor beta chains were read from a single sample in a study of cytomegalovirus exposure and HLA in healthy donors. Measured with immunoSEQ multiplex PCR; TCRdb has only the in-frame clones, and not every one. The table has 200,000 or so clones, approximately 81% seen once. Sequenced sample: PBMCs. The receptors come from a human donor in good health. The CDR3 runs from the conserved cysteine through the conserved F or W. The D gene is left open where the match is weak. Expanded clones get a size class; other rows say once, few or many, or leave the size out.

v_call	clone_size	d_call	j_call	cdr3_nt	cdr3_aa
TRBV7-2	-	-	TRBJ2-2	TGTGCCAGCAGCTTAAACTTCAACACCGGGGAGCTGTTTTTT	CASSLNFNTGELFF
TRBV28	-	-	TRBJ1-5	TGTGCCAGCAGCTACCTCCCCGCCTTTAGCAATCAGCCCCAGCATTTT	CASSYLPAFSNQPQHF
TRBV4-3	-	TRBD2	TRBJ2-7	TGCGCCAGCAGCCAAGGCCAGCGGGACCCCAGAGAGCAGTACTTC	CASSQGQRDPREQYF
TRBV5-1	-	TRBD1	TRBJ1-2	TGCGCCAGCAGCCAACTTTTGACAGGGGGCGTCTATGGCTACACCTTC	CASSQLLTGGVYGYTF
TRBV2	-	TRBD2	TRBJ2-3	TGTGCCAGCAGTGATACATCGGGACTAGCGGGGGATACCACAGATACGCAGTATTTT	CASSDTSGLAGDTTDTQYF
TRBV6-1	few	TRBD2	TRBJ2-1	TGTGCCAGCAGTGAAGGTCAGGGACTATCAAATGAGCAGTTCTTC	CASSEGQGLSNEQFF
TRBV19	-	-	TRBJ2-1	TGTGCCAGTAGTATAGAAGCTAGGGGCCTATACAATGAGCAGTTCTTC	CASSIEARGLYNEQFF
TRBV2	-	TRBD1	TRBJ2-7	TGTGCCAGCATCTTCGGACAGGGGTGGGGTGGGTTGTCGGGCGAGCAGTACTTC	CASIFGQGWGGLSGEQYF
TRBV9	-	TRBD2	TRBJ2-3	TGTGCCAGCAGCGAACTAGCGATAGGGGCGGATACGCAGTATTTT	CASSELAIGADTQYF
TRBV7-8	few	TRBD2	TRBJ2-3	TGTGCCAGCAGCTTAGGACTAGCGGGAGGGATTCAGAGCACAGATACGCAGTATTTT	CASSLGLAGGIQSTDTQYF
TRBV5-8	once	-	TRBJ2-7	TGTGCCAGCAGCCTAACAGGGACCGAGCAGTACTTC	CASSLTGTEQYF
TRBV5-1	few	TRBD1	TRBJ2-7	TGCGCCAGCAGCTTGGGGGACAGGGAATCCTACGAGCAGTACTTC	CASSLGDRESYEQYF
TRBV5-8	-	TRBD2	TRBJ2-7	TGTGCCAGCAGCGCGGGACTAGCGGGAGGTATTTACGAGCAGTACTTC	CASSAGLAGGIYEQYF
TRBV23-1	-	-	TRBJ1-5	TGCGCCAGCAGTCAATCGGGGAGCCTTAGCAATCAGCCCCAGCATTTT	CASSQSGSLSNQPQHF
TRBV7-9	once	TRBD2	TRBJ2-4	TGTTCCAGCAGCCCCGGGACTAGCGGGAGTATCGGCAAAAACATTCAGTACTTC	CSSSPGTSGSIGKNIQYF
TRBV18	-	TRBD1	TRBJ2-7	TGTGCCAGCTCACTGGGACAGTTAGCCCACGAGCAGTACTTC	CASSLGQLAHEQYF
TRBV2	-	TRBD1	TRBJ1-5	TGTGCCAGCAGCTACAGGGGGAAACTCAATCAGCCCCAGCATTTT	CASSYRGKLNQPQHF
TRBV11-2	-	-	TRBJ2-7	TGTGCCAGCAGCCGTGGGGGGACGGTAACCTACGAGCAGTACTTC	CASSRGGTVTYEQYF
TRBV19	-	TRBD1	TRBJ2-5	TGTGCCAGTAGTGACCTTGGACAGGGATTTAAGACCCAGTACTTC	CASSDLGQGFKTQYF
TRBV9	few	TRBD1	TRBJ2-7	TGTGCCAGCAGCGTAGGGGACAGTAAAAGCTACGAGCAGTACTTC	CASSVGDSKSYEQYF
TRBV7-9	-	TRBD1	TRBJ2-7	TGTGCCAGCAGCTCTTTCGGCAGGGGGATTTTCTACGAGCAGTACTTC	CASSSFGRGIFYEQYF
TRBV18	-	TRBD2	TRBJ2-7	TGTGCCAGCTCACCACGTTTGGGTAGCGGGAACGGCGAGCAGTACTTC	CASSPRLGSGNGEQYF
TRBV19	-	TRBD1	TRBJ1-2	TGTGCCAGTAGTCCGGGACAGGGACTTAGCTATGGCTACACCTTC	CASSPGQGLSYGYTF
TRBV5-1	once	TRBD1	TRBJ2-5	TGCGCCAGCAGCTTCGAGGACAGGGAACAAGAGACCCAGTACTTC	CASSFEDREQETQYF
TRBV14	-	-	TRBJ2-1	TGTGCCAGCAGCCCGGGACTCTACAATGAGCAGTTCTTC	CASSPGLYNEQFF
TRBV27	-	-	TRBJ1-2	TGTGCCAGCAGTTTTGGCCAGGGGCATGGCTACACCTTC	CASSFGQGHGYTF
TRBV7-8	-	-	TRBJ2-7	TGTGCCAGCAGCCCGAAAAGGACAGCCCCCTACGAGCAGTACTTC	CASSPKRTAPYEQYF
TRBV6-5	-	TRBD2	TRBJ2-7	TGTGCCAGCAGTTTTACCGGGACTAGCGTTTACGAGCAGTACTTC	CASSFTGTSVYEQYF
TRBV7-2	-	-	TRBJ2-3	TGTGCCAGCAGCTTACCGTGGCTAGCTAGCACAGATACGCAGTATTTT	CASSLPWLASTDTQYF
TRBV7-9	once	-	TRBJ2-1	TGTGCCAGCACCCGGTTCTCCTACAATGAGCAGTTCTTC	CASTRFSYNEQFF
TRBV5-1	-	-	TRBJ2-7	TGCGCCAGCAGCTTGGTCGCACCGACGGGGGAGCAGTACTTC	CASSLVAPTGEQYF
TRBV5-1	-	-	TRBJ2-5	TGCGCCAGCAGCTTGGGGCGGGCCCAGTACTTC	CASSLGRAQYF
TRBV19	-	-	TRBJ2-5	TGTGCCAGTAGTACCCCAGGGCTCCGGGAGACCCAGTACTTC	CASSTPGLRETQYF
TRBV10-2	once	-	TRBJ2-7	TGCGCCAGCAGTGAGTTTACAGGGCCTCTCTACGAGCAGTACTTC	CASSEFTGPLYEQYF
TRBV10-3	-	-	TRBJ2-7	TGTGCCACCCGTTTTTACGAGCAGGGGTCCTCCGAGCAGTACTTC	CATRFYEQGSSEQYF
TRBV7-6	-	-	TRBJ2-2	TGTGCCAGCAGCTTAGGCAGGGGTAACACCGGGGAGCTGTTTTTT	CASSLGRGNTGELFF
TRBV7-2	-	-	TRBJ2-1	TGTGCCAGCAGCTTAAGAGCGGGAGCCTCCCTACACAGGGGTGAGCAGTTCTTC	CASSLRAGASLHRGEQFF
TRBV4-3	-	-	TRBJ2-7	TGCGCCAGCAGCCAAGATAGCTCCGGGGGTGTGGAGCAGTACTTC	CASSQDSSGGVEQYF
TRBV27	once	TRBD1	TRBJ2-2	TGTGCCAGCAGGCGGACAGGGGGCGCGGGGGAGCTGTTTTTT	CASRRTGGAGELFF
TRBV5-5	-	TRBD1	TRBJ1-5	TGTGCCAGCAGCTTGGTAGGGGGCGGTAGCAATCAGCCCCAGCATTTT	CASSLVGGGSNQPQHF
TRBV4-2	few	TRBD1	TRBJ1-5	TGTGCCAGCAGCCCTGAAAACAGGGGGAATCAGCCCCAGCATTTT	CASSPENRGNQPQHF
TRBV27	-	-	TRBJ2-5	TGTGCCAGCAGTTTTGAGGAGACCCAGTACTTC	CASSFEETQYF
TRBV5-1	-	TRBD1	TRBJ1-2	TGCGCCAGCAGCAGGGACAGAGACCTTAACTATGGCTACACCTTC	CASSRDRDLNYGYTF
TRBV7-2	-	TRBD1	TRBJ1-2	TGTGCCAGCAGCTTAGTGGGGCCAGGGGGCAGGCGTGGCTACACCTTC	CASSLVGPGGRRGYTF
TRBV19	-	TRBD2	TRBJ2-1	TGTGCCAGTAGTAACCCGGGACTAGCGCCCTACAATGAGCAGTTCTTC	CASSNPGLAPYNEQFF
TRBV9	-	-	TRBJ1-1	TGTGCCAGCAGCGTAGAGGTCAGGATGAACACTGAAGCTTTCTTT	CASSVEVRMNTEAFF
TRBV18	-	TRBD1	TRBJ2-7	TGTGCCAGCTCACCCTGGGACAGGGCTAGCTCCTACGAGCAGTACTTC	CASSPWDRASSYEQYF
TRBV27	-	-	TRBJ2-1	TGTGCCAGCAGTTTATTGGACAGTCCTTACAATGAGCAGTTCTTC	CASSLLDSPYNEQFF
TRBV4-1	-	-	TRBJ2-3	TGCGCCAGCAGCCAAGGGTTACAGGTTCGGTCAGATACGCAGTATTTT	CASSQGLQVRSDTQYF
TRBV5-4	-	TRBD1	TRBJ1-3	TGTGCCAGCAGCTCCGACAGGGTAGCCGGAAACACCATATATTTT	CASSSDRVAGNTIYF
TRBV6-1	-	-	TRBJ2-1	TGTGCCAGCAGTGAATATGGGTACGCCAGCGGGTTCTTC	CASSEYGYASGFF